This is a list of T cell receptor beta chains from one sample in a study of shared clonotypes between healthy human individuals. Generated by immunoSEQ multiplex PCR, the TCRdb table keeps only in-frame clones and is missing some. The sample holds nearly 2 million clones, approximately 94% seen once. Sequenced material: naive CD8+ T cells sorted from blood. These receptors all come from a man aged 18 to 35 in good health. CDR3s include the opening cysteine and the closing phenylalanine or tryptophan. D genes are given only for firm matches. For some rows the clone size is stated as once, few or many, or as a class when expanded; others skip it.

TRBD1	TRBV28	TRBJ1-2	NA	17	TGTGCCAGCAGTTTAGGGCAAACAGGGGGATTATACGATGGCTACACCTTC	CASSLGQTGGLYDGYTF
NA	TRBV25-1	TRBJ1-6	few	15	TGTGCCAGCAGTGAACTCGGGAACAGTAATTCACCCCTCCACTTT	CASSELGNSNSPLHF
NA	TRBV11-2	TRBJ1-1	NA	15	TGTGCCAGCAGCTCGGTGGACAGTAGGAACACTGAAGCTTTCTTT	CASSSVDSRNTEAFF
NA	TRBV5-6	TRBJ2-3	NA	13	TGTGCCAGCAGCTTGGAGTTCACAGATACGCAGTATTTT	CASSLEFTDTQYF
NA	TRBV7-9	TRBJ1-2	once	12	TGTGCCAGCGAAGACAGGCCCTATGGCTACACCTTC	CASEDRPYGYTF
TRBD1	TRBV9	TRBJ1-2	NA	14	TGTGCCAGCAGCGAATACGGGACAGACTATGGCTACACCTTC	CASSEYGTDYGYTF
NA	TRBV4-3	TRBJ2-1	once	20	TGCGCCAGCAGCCAAGATCCCGTGTCACAGGCGACTTTCTCCTACAATGAGCAGTTCTTC	CASSQDPVSQATFSYNEQFF
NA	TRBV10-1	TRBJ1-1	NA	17	TGCGCCAGTCCCTTGAAGAGGCCTTGGGGAATGAACACTGAAGCTTTCTTT	CASPLKRPWGMNTEAFF
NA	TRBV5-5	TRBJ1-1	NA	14	TGTGCCAGCAGCTACTGGACAGCGAACACTGAAGCTTTCTTT	CASSYWTANTEAFF
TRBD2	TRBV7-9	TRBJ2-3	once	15	TGTGCCAGCAGCTCAGCGGGAGATGATACAGATACGCAGTATTTT	CASSSAGDDTDTQYF
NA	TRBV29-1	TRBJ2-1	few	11	TGCAGCGTTGAAGGGGCCGATGAGCAGTTCTTC	CSVEGADEQFF
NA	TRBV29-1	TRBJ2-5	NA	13	TGCAGCGTTGAGGGCGGGTACCAAGAGACCCAGTACTTC	CSVEGGYQETQYF
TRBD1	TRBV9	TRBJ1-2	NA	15	TGTGCCAGCAGCGTAGTGGGGACAGGGGGCTTTGGCTACACCTTC	CASSVVGTGGFGYTF
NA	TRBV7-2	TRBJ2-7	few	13	TGTGCCAGCAGCTTACAAGTCTCCTACGAGCAGTACTTC	CASSLQVSYEQYF
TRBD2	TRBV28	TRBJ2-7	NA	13	TGTGCCAGCAGGCTCCCCGGGGGGGGCGAGCAGTACTTC	CASRLPGGGEQYF
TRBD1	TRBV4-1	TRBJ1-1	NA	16	TGCGCCAGCAGCCAAGAGGGACAGGGACTGAACACTGAAGCTTTCTTT	CASSQEGQGLNTEAFF
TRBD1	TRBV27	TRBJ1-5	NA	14	TGTGCCAGCAGTTTGACAGGGGGGAATCAGCCCCAGCATTTT	CASSLTGGNQPQHF